This note documents a single T cell receptor (beta chain) sequence. The antigen it binds to is not known. The record has no base qualities; no much larger clone is one base away. This sample was taken from a study of blood T cell repertoires in COVID-19 (dated by TCRdb to the early 2020s). Describing the broader study: The collaborator samples originated in the United States, Italy and Spain and spanned the acute and convalescent phases of COVID-19. The dataset comprised deeply sampled blood TCRbeta repertoires from subjects exposed to, actively infected with, or recovered from COVID-19. The samples were drawn from the first 160 participants of the ongoing ImmuneRACE study and from roughly 1,300 subjects provided by 6 global collaborators. The repertoires were made available in a free public database intended to serve as a resource for research on the immune response to SARS-CoV-2. The material from the prospective study consisted of cDNA or gDNA derived from T cells, B-cell-depleted T cells, or PBMCs. Nearly every sample came with metadata listing a de-identified subject ID, COVID-19 status, age in years and sex. Where available, HLA class I and class II types were taken from metadata supplied by the sample provider and were not determined by assay-based typing. What the authors observed across the whole study: How much clinical and demographic metadata was included differed by source and by participant, and the metadata was provided uncurated.

In Seattle, one collaborating source enrolled patients while the infection was active and tracked those patients longitudinally over the course of disease. Each collaborating institution followed its own protocols to collect whole blood in K2EDTA tubes. Collaborator samples were shipped for TCRbeta analysis as frozen whole blood, isolated PBMCs, or DNA extracted from either sample type. For CDR1 and CDR2, the germline V gene lists SGHRS and YFSETQ. Including cysteine and phenylalanine, the CDR3 has 14 amino acids. The read is trimmed to its CDR3 DNA, 42 bases read in frame from base 1. The trim is 4 bases for V and 8 bases for J, with a gap of 13 bases between the germline ends. The immunoSEQ Assay, a bias-controlled multiplex PCR, was used to amplify TCRbeta CDR3 regions from genomic DNA. Concerning the study's data processing: The number of nucleated cells in each sample was estimated from the amplification of reference gene primers within the assay. To quantify the absolute abundance of each unique TCRbeta CDR3 rearrangement, sequence reads were collapsed and filtered. Productive Simpson clonality was computed per sample as the square root of Simpson's diversity index over productive rearrangements. As stored in TCRdb, this immuneACCESS dataset retains in-frame rearrangements with V and J assigned. A fraction of the clones does not appear; measured against another copy, unresolved V genes explain less than half of the discrepancy, and the remainder lacks a known reason. That table supplies the V and J calls and clone size; D and trimming were determined from the DNA. In this sample the table shows 150,000 to 200,000 clones, around four fifths of which occur a single time. The top ten hold 13% to 15% of the sample.

This TCR was sampled from a woman aged 70-85 years with COVID-19, enrolled during active disease. The chain couples TRBV5-1 to TRBJ1-6; no D gene call is confident. Sequencing was performed on peripheral blood. The CDR3 reads as follows: CASSGGALDSPLHF. The sequence in DNA is TGCGCCAGCAGCGGAGGCGCTCTGGATTCACCCCTCCACTTT.